The clone carrying this T cell receptor beta chain was observed many times. Its cognate antigen is unknown. The data originate from a study of metastatic and nonmetastatic thyroid tumors. Study overall: It was across blood and tumor or nodule tissue from malignant and benign thyroid patients that repertoires were compared. Points from the study as a whole: Malignant thyroid tumors reportedly had TCR beta diversity that was significantly higher than in benign nodules, in blood and tumor.

Patients had received no treatment of any kind before thyroid surgery. Trimming removed 1 base from V and 7 bases from J, with 11 bases in between. Germline loops: CDR1 SGHTA, CDR2 FQGTGA. The CDR3 runs 14 residues. Via MiXCR, TCRdb re-called the PCR reads. Among about 6,500 clones listed, approximately 32% were seen once. The chain joins TRBV7-3 to TRBJ2-1; weak D call: TRBD2 (6 bases). Input material: tumor tissue. This sequence originates from a female donor with papillary thyroid cancer or a benign thyroid nodule (not recorded which). Some clones in this sample may be carry-over from other donors' samples. The DNA for the CDR3 is TGTGCCAGCAGCTTAATGGCGACTAGTAATGAGCAGTTCTTC. It encodes CASSLMATSNEQFF.